A single sample is the source of the 8 T cell receptor beta chains below, sequenced in a study of T cells in Graves' hyperthyroidism and ophthalmopathy. Amplified regions were TCR beta CDR3 sequences from RNA transcripts. TCR CDR3 regions were first amplified by RT-PCR with HTBI primers. Using its own MiXCR run on the multiplex PCR reads, TCRdb lists one record per CDR3 protein. The sample includes a few hundred thousand distinct CDR3 sequences, over 35% of them seen just once. The specimen was peripheral blood or thyroid tissue (not recorded which). Receptor source: an adult woman with Graves' disease, either hyperthyroidism or ophthalmopathy (not recorded which).

This clonotype was recorded at least ten times. The chain has TRBV6-5 and TRBJ1-5; D may be TRBD1 (6 bases). Trimming took 2 bases from V and 0 from J, leaving 11 bases between them. The CDR3 has 16 residues. Germline values: CDR1 MNHEY, CDR2 SVGAGI. The CDR3 nucleotides read TGTGCCAGCAGTTACGGGGGGACAAATAGCAATCAGCCCCAGCATTTT. This gives the protein CASSYGGTNSNQPQHF.

In its sample, this clonotype was seen many times. The rearrangement links TRBV7-8 to TRBJ2-7; tentative D call: TRBD2 (6 bases). Deletions cut 5 bases from V and 0 bases from J, with 17 bases between. Germline loops: CDR1 SGHVS, CDR2 FQNEAQ. The CDR3 contains 16 residues. The CDR3 is CASSQAAGLSSYEQYF. The CDR3 DNA is TGTGCCAGCAGCCAAGCGGCGGGGCTAAGCTCCTACGAGCAGTACTTC.

This clonotype was recorded at least ten times. A read error may account for a junction end that differs from germline. The gene calls are TRBV7-7 and TRBJ1-4; D not certain. This CDR3 comprises 13 residues. Germline V gene lookup returns CDR1 SSHAT and CDR2 FNYEAQ (reference sequence). In nucleotides, the CDR3 is TGTGCTAGCAGCTTAGACCCTGGAGAAAAACTGTTTTTT. Translating gives CASSLDPGEKLFF.

This clonotype was found many times. V usage is TRBV15 and J usage is TRBJ2-5; D may correspond to TRBD1 or TRBD2 (5 bases each). V lost 1 base and J 1 base, leaving 13 bases between the germline ends. CDR1 is LNHNV, CDR2 YYDKDF, per germline (reference sequence). This CDR3 spans 16 amino acids. CDR3 DNA sequence: TGTGCCACCAGCAGAGTGTCAGGGCTAGCCCAAGAGACCCAGTACTTC. It codes for CATSRVSGLAQETQYF.

The chain combines TRBV20-1 with TRBJ2-5; D remains ambiguous. The V and J ends lost 1 base and 5 bases respectively, with 11 bases between them. The germline V gene encodes CDR1 DFQATT and CDR2 SNEGSKA (reference sequence). This CDR3 spans 13 amino acids. CDR3 in amino acids: CSARGGIRETQYF. CDR3 sequence (DNA): TGCAGTGCTAGAGGGGGAATCAGGGAGACCCAGTACTTC.

CDR3 bases: TGTGCCAGCAGCTTAAGTGCGGAGAACTACGAGCAGTACTTC. The encoded protein is CASSLSAENYEQYF. The chain is built from TRBV7-2 and TRBJ2-7; D remains ambiguous. CDR3 length equals 14 residues. The germline CDR1 and CDR2 sequences are SGHTA and FQGNSA. V lost 2 bases to trimming and J lost 3 bases, with 11 bases between them.

V is TRBV7-9 and J is TRBJ1-2, with TRBD1 as a possible D gene (5 bases). V gave up 8 bases and J gave up 3 bases, with 19 bases separating them. Looked up from germline, CDR1 is SEHNR and CDR2 is FQNEAQ (reference sequence). The CDR3 length is 15 residues. The CDR3 nucleotides read TGTGCCAGCCAACGGCAGGGCACTACTGACTATGGCTACACCTTC. Amino acids: CASQRQGTTDYGYTF. Combining the CDR3 with reference TRBV7-9 and TRBJ1-2 gives the whole variable domain DTGVSQNPRHKITKRGQNVTFRCDPISEHNRLYWYRQTLGQGPEFLTYFQNEAQLEKSRLLSDRFSAERPKGSFSTLEIQRTEQGDSAMYLCASQRQGTTDYGYTFGSGTRLTVV.

This clonotype was counted ten times or more. The chain combines TRBV5-1 with TRBJ2-5; 7 positions agree with TRBD2. The germline V gene has CDR1 SGHRS and CDR2 YFSETQ. V trimming: 4 bases; J trimming: 2 bases; junction bases outside the gene matches: 8. The CDR3 has 15 amino acids. CDR3 protein: CASSDASGSQETQYF. The CDR3 DNA reads TGCGCCAGCAGCGACGCTAGCGGAAGTCAAGAGACCCAGTACTTC.